Reported below is one TCR beta chain. Its antigen is not identified. The CDR3 length is 12 residues. Germline V CDR1 and CDR2: SEHNR, FQNEAQ (reference sequence). This record comes from a study of monozygotic twins with inflammatory bowel disease. Study outcomes and limitations: Researchers report that IBD patients shared fewer clonotypes with others than healthy twins, especially amid disease activity.

An amount of about 3,500 ng of total RNA was used for each TCR library. Reanalyzing the 5' RACE reads, TCRdb keeps one entry per CDR3 protein, without DNA. This repertoire includes over 200,000 distinct CDR3 sequences. This TCR was sampled from a human donor with ulcerative colitis or Crohn's disease, or a healthy co-twin of an affected twin (not recorded which). The chain links TRBV7-9 to TRBJ2-1. The material sequenced was blood. This CDR3 is CASSSDRREQFF. Full variable domain (remainder filled in from reference TRBV7-9 and TRBJ2-1): DTGVSQNPRHKITKRGQNVTFRCDPISEHNRLYWYRQTLGQGPEFLTYFQNEAQLEKSRLLSDRFSAERPKGSFSTLEIQRTEQGDSAMYLCASSSDRREQFFGPGTRLTVL.